This T cell receptor beta chain is drawn from a study of blood T cell repertoires in COVID-19 (dated by TCRdb to 2019 to 2021). In the study overall: Samples from collaborators originated in the United States, Italy and Spain and spanned both the acute and convalescent phases of COVID-19. The repertoires were released in a freely available public database intended as a resource for research on the immune response to SARS-CoV-2. The prospective study material was composed of cDNA or gDNA derived from T cells, B-cell-depleted T cells, or PBMCs. Where available, HLA class I and class II types were obtained from metadata supplied by the sample provider rather than from assay-based typing. The dataset comprised deeply sampled blood TCRbeta repertoires from subjects exposed to, actively infected with, or recovered from COVID-19. The sample metadata nearly always contained a de-identified subject ID, COVID-19 status, age in years and sex. Samples were obtained from the ongoing ImmuneRACE study (first 160 participants) and from some 1,200 subjects provided by 6 global collaborators. Beyond this particular receptor, the publication reports: The amount of clinical and demographic metadata varied by source and participant and was provided uncurated.

The CDR3 runs 15 amino acids, cysteine and phenylalanine included. Only the CDR3 region is kept as DNA, spanning 45 bases read in frame from base 1. The germline V gene encodes CDR1 SGDLS and CDR2 YYNGEE. V sheds 4 bases and J sheds 7 bases, leaving 20 bases between their ends. To note about this clone: Its target antigen remains unknown. Base qualities are missing; no much larger clone stands one base away.

Collaborating institutions collected whole blood in K2EDTA tubes following their own protocols. For TCRbeta analysis, collaborator samples were shipped as frozen whole blood, as isolated PBMCs, or as DNA extracted from either sample type. TCRbeta CDR3 regions were amplified from genomic DNA by means of the immunoSEQ Assay, a bias-controlled multiplex PCR. Concerning the study's data processing: Nucleated cell counts per sample were estimated from amplification of reference gene primers within the assay. To quantify the absolute abundance of each unique TCRbeta CDR3 rearrangement, sequence reads were collapsed and filtered. For each sample, productive Simpson clonality was calculated as the square root of Simpson's diversity index across productive rearrangements. Here the immuneACCESS table is served through TCRdb, limited to in-frame sequences with V and J called. Missing clones are a known gap in these copies; in checked studies unresolved V genes cover under half, and the rest lacks a known reason. From that table come the V and J calls and clone size; the DNA was used to work out D and trimming. Present in this sample are over 200,000 clones, roughly 76% of which were seen just once. The top ten clones comprise roughly 5% of the sample.

Sequenced material: peripheral blood. The V gene is TRBV9 and the J gene is TRBJ2-5; no D segment can be confidently identified. This receptor was taken from a human donor in a cohort sampled during active COVID-19. This receptor carries the CDR3 CASSPDTVGKATQYF. The DNA sequence follows: TGTGCCAGCAGCCCCGACACGGTCGGAAAAGCGACCCAGTACTTC.